The next 4 T cell receptor beta chains were all read from a single sample in a study of cytomegalovirus exposure and HLA in healthy donors. The PCR contained 60 Vbeta and 13 Jbeta primers. Using immunoSEQ multiplex PCR, the repertoire was profiled, and TCRdb retains in-frame clones only, with some absent. The table records over 100,000 clones, roughly 80% of them present only once. The source material was PBMCs. The receptor source for this set is a young man in good health and CMV-seropositive.

A single count supports this clone. The chain couples TRBV5-4 to TRBJ2-3, with 11 bases identical to TRBD2. After removal of 0 bases from V and 6 bases from J, the junction contained 3 bases not matched to a gene. Germline values: CDR1 SGHNT, CDR2 YYREEE (reference sequence). The CDR3 is 15 amino acids. Here the CDR3 DNA reads TGTGCCAGCAGCTTGGGGCTAGCGGGGGGTGATACGCAGTATTTT. Protein product: CASSLGLAGGDTQYF.

The chain employs TRBV30 and TRBJ1-1; D is perhaps TRBD1 (5 bases). Germline-derived CDR1 and CDR2 are GTSNPN and SVGIG (reference sequence). The germline V and J ends were trimmed by 2 bases and 6 bases, with 10 bases remaining between them. The CDR3 covers 12 residues. The CDR3 region has the DNA TGTGCCTGGAGTACAGGAGCCGCTGAAGCTTTCTTT. This gives the protein CAWSTGAAEAFF.

The chain couples TRBV9 to TRBJ2-1, with D hard to call. Germline loops: CDR1 SGDLS, CDR2 YYNGEE. The CDR3 runs 14 residues. The V end was cut by 1 base, the J end by 8 bases, with 13 bases between. For the CDR3, the DNA is TGTGCCAGCAGCGTATCTTTGGCAGGCGATGAGCAGTTCTTC. Protein product: CASSVSLAGDEQFF.

Only one count was recorded for this clone. V gene TRBV6-5 combines with J gene TRBJ1-2; weak D call: TRBD1 (5 bases). The germline V and J ends were trimmed by 2 bases and 2 bases, with 6 bases remaining between them. This CDR3 is built from 13 residues. Germline V gene lookup returns CDR1 MNHEY and CDR2 SVGAGI. The CDR3 here is CASSYGGNYGYTF. CDR3 coding DNA: TGTGCCAGCAGTTACGGGGGGAACTATGGCTACACCTTC.